The 30 T cell receptor beta chains below were found in one sample sequenced in a study of blood T cell repertoires in COVID-19. TCRdb's copy holds only in-frame clones and misses some; the assay was immunoSEQ multiplex PCR. This sample carries about 220,000 clones, almost 90% of them seen once, and the ten largest clones take approximately 14%. Sequenced: PBMCs or T cells enriched from blood (not recorded which). These receptors were collected from a woman aged 45-59 years with acute COVID-19.

V usage is TRBV5-8 and J usage is TRBJ2-1, with TRBD2 identical over 8 bases. Germline lookup yields CDR1 SGHTS and CDR2 YDEGEE. Germline trimming cut 4 bases from V and 4 bases from J; bases unmatched to any gene: 13. The CDR3 runs 17 residues. The DNA for the CDR3 is TGTGCCAGCAGCAGCCCTTGGGGTAGCGGGACTTACAATGAGCAGTTCTTC. Protein: CASSSPWGSGTYNEQFF.

The rearrangement joins TRBV4-3 to TRBJ2-4; D may be TRBD2 (6 bases). Germline V lookup: CDR1 LGHNA, CDR2 YSLEER. Trimming took 2 bases from V and 4 from J, leaving 12 bases between them. The CDR3 sequence is 15 residues long. CDR3 region: CASSQRGGPKNIQYF. In DNA form, the CDR3 reads TGCGCCAGCAGCCAACGCGGAGGGCCGAAAAACATTCAGTACTTC.

The chain recombines TRBV2 with TRBJ1-1; 7 positions match TRBD1. The CDR3 length is 14 residues. Trimming removed 4 bases from V and 5 bases from J; junction bases left unmatched: 7. Germline CDR1 reads SNHLY; CDR2 reads FYNNEI. This chain's CDR3 is CASSVQGLTTEAFF. CDR3 coding DNA: TGTGCCAGCAGTGTACAGGGGTTGACTACTGAAGCTTTCTTT.

The CDR3 sequence: CASNPTSGSKNIQYF. The CDR3 DNA reads TGTGCCAGCAACCCCACTAGCGGGAGCAAAAACATTCAGTACTTC. This rearrangement joins TRBV2 to TRBJ2-4; 11 bases agree with TRBD2. Trimming cost V 7 bases and J 3 bases; bases outside gene matches: 5. This CDR3 has 15 residues. Germline CDR1 reads SNHLY; CDR2 reads FYNNEI.

This rearrangement joins TRBV5-1 to TRBJ1-1; TRBD1 matches 7 bases. The CDR3 spans 14 residues. CDR1 SGHRS and CDR2 YFSETQ come from the germline V gene. The junction had 2 bases not matched to a gene; V was cut back by 0 bases and J by 3 bases. CDR3 residues: CASSLGRGYTEAFF. The CDR3 bases are TGCGCCAGCAGCTTGGGCAGGGGGTACACTGAAGCTTTCTTT.

The J gene is TRBJ2-7, the V gene TRBV19; 10 bases line up with TRBD2. V lost 3 bases and J lost 6; bases outside the gene matches: 2. This CDR3 is 13 amino acids long. Germline V lookup: CDR1 LNHDA, CDR2 SQIVND (reference sequence). CDR3 nucleotides: TGTGCCAGTAGTATGGGACTAGCGACCGAGCAGTACTTC. Protein product: CASSMGLATEQYF.

The chain joins TRBV7-2 to TRBJ2-5, with 7 bases lining up with TRBD2. The V gene end was trimmed by 3 bases and the J gene end by 2 bases; junction bases not matched to a gene: 6. Germline V CDR1 and CDR2: SGHTA, FQGNSA. The length of the CDR3 is 15 residues. The CDR3 DNA sequence: TGTGCCAGCAGCTTTTCCGGGACTACGCAAGAGACCCAGTACTTC. The encoded protein is CASSFSGTTQETQYF.

The chain joins TRBV14 to TRBJ2-5; 8 bases map to TRBD2. Germline CDR1 and CDR2: SGHDN and FVKESK. This CDR3 has 15 amino acids. V lost 4 bases and J lost 5; bases outside the gene matches: 9. CDR3 protein: CASSLREGRRETQYF. The CDR3 DNA reads TGTGCCAGCAGCCTCCGGGAGGGGCGGCGGGAGACCCAGTACTTC.

The chain recombines TRBV7-2 with TRBJ2-1; 7 positions agree with TRBD1. The length of the CDR3 is 16 residues. After removal of 2 bases from V and 2 bases from J, the junction contained 6 bases not matched to a gene. Per germline, CDR1 SGHTA and CDR2 FQGNSA. The CDR3 reads CASSLLGQGAYNEQFF. As DNA, the CDR3 is TGTGCCAGCAGCTTATTGGGTCAGGGGGCCTACAATGAGCAGTTCTTC.

This clone was seen a single time. The gene calls are TRBV29-1 and TRBJ1-3; D perhaps matches TRBD1 (6 bases). This CDR3 is 13 amino acids long. Trimming shortened V by 6 bases and J by 4 bases, and 13 bases separated the two germline ends. Looked up from germline, CDR1 is SQVTM and CDR2 is ANQGSEA. The CDR3 DNA sequence: TGCAGCGTCCACAGGGAAGAAGGAAACACCATATATTTT. This sequence encodes CSVHREEGNTIYF.

The CDR3, as DNA: TGCGCCAGCAGCCAAACCGGGACAGATTATGGCTACACCTTC. Translation: CASSQTGTDYGYTF. The chain carries TRBV4-1 and TRBJ1-2; 7 bases match TRBD1. CDR1 MGHRA and CDR2 YSYEKL come from the germline V gene. Germline trimming cut 2 bases from V and 5 bases from J; bases unmatched to any gene: 5. The CDR3 has 14 residues.

The genes are TRBV7-8 and TRBJ2-1; unclear D gene. V gave up 1 base and J gave up 9 bases, with 13 bases separating them. This CDR3 is 14 amino acids long. CDR1 is SGHVS and CDR2 is FQNEAQ in the germline V gene. In nucleotides, the CDR3 is TGTGCCAGCAGCTTAGGAGCGCGGAGCCGTGAGCAGTTCTTC. Translated: CASSLGARSREQFF.

The chain employs TRBV7-2 and TRBJ2-2, with 7 bases that match TRBD2. CDR3 length: 16 amino acids. Trimming at V came to 0 bases and at J to 0 bases, leaving 1 base not matched to a gene. Germline V gene lookup returns CDR1 SGHTA and CDR2 FQGNSA. The CDR3 DNA follows: TGTGCCAGCAGCTTAGCGGGAGGGACGAACACCGGGGAGCTGTTTTTT. Translating it yields CASSLAGGTNTGELFF.

The chain has TRBV28 and TRBJ2-7; possibly TRBD2 for D (5 bases). The CDR3 runs 15 residues. Germline V gives CDR1 MDHEN, CDR2 SYDVKM. The V gene lost 8 bases and the J gene lost 0 bases, with 17 bases spanning the gap. CDR3 in amino acids: CASVNGGLRSYEQYF. DNA for the CDR3: TGTGCCAGCGTCAACGGCGGGTTACGCTCCTACGAGCAGTACTTC.

The gene calls are TRBV6-5 and TRBJ2-7; TRBD2 might be the D (5 bases). The CDR3 sequence is 11 residues long. V lost 8 bases, J lost 4 bases, and 9 bases lay in between. The germline V gene encodes CDR1 MNHEY and CDR2 SVGAGI. CDR3 loop: CASGRRYEQYF. CDR3 DNA: TGTGCCAGCGGGAGACGATACGAGCAGTACTTC.

This chain joins TRBV3-1 (or the pseudogene TRBV3-2) and TRBJ2-1; 9 bases fit TRBD2. This CDR3 is 15 amino acids long. Germline values: CDR1 LGHDT, CDR2 YNNKEL (reference sequence). V dropped 5 bases and J dropped 4; count of bases not matched to a gene: 6. The CDR3 region is CASSYLAGIYNEQFF. CDR3 bases: TGTGCCAGCAGCTATCTAGCGGGGATTTACAATGAGCAGTTCTTC.

The chain employs TRBV6-4 and TRBJ1-5; 8 bases are shared with TRBD1. Germline CDR1 reads MRHNA; CDR2 reads SNTAGT. With 6 bases clipped from V and 2 bases from J, the junction kept 3 bases outside the gene matches. CDR3 length equals 14 residues. The CDR3 DNA reads as TGTGCCAGCAGCCCGACAGGGGGCAATCAGCCCCAGCATTTT. Protein sequence: CASSPTGGNQPQHF.

This clone was found once. This sequence joins TRBV7-2 and TRBJ2-1; 11 bases are shared with TRBD2. Germline CDR1 SGHTA, CDR2 FQGNSA. V was clipped by 1 base and J by 6 bases; unmatched bases: 8. The length of the CDR3 is 17 residues. CDR3: CASSLELAGVVPNEQFF. The CDR3 coding sequence is TGTGCCAGCAGCTTAGAACTAGCGGGAGTTGTCCCCAATGAGCAGTTCTTC.

V is TRBV5-1 and J is TRBJ2-7; 8 bases map to TRBD1. In germline, CDR1 is SGHRS, CDR2 YFSETQ. Trimming cost V 3 bases and J 5 bases; bases outside gene matches: 16. The CDR3 loop spans 17 amino acids. The CDR3 nucleotides are TGCGCCAGCAGCTGGCTCGTTGTGGGGCAGGGGGCAGACGAGCAGTACTTC. Amino acids: CASSWLVVGQGADEQYF. The variable domain in full, completed from reference TRBV5-1 and TRBJ2-7, reads KAGVTQTPRYLIKTRGQQVTLSCSPISGHRSVSWYQQTPGQGLQFLFEYFSETQRNKGNFPGRFSGRQFSNSRSEMNVSTLELGDSALYLCASSWLVVGQGADEQYFGPGTRLTVT.

The chain employs TRBV5-1 and TRBJ2-1; D unresolved. V was pared by 2 bases and J by 6 bases, with 6 bases between. The CDR3 covers 12 residues. Germline loops: CDR1 SGHRS, CDR2 YFSETQ. The CDR3 DNA is TGCGCCAGCAGCTTTGGGCCCAATGAGCAGTTCTTC. Its translation is CASSFGPNEQFF.

This chain joins TRBV7-9 and TRBJ2-7; D might be TRBD2 (6 bases). Germline CDR1 is SEHNR and CDR2 is FQNEAQ (reference sequence). CDR3 length: 13 amino acids. Trimming shortened V by 5 bases and J by 5 bases, and 13 bases separated the two germline ends. As DNA, the CDR3 is TGTGCCAGCAGCCCAACCAGGAGGGACGAGCAGTACTTC. This encodes CASSPTRRDEQYF.

The chain recombines TRBV6-5 with TRBJ2-5; 8 bases are shared with TRBD2. Germline CDR1 reads MNHEY; CDR2 reads SVGAGI. The ends lost 0 bases at V and 5 bases at J; junction bases unmatched: 2. The CDR3 runs 14 residues. The CDR3 region is CASSYSTGGETQYF. The CDR3 nucleotides read TGTGCCAGCAGTTACTCCACGGGAGGGGAGACCCAGTACTTC.

This chain joins TRBV18 and TRBJ2-2; D is uncertain. CDR1 KGHSH and CDR2 LQKENI come from the germline V gene. The CDR3 is 13 amino acids. Deletions cut 0 bases from V and 9 bases from J, with 8 bases between. CDR3: CASSPPAERELFF. CDR3 nucleotide sequence: TGTGCCAGCTCACCACCGGCGGAACGGGAGCTGTTTTTT.

The chain links TRBV19 to TRBJ2-7; 9 bases fit TRBD2. Trimming at V came to 6 bases and at J to 5 bases, leaving 8 bases not matched to a gene. CDR1 is LNHDA and CDR2 is SQIVND in the germline V gene (reference sequence). The length of the CDR3 is 14 residues. CDR3 DNA: TGTGCCAGTAGGAGGCTAGCGGGGATCGACGAGCAGTACTTC. Amino acid sequence: CASRRLAGIDEQYF.

This chain joins TRBV19 and TRBJ2-7; a weak D match, TRBD1 (6 bases). Germline assignment: CDR1 LNHDA and CDR2 SQIVND (reference sequence). The CDR3 loop spans 14 amino acids. V was cut by 7 bases and J by 7 bases, with 20 bases left in between. The CDR3 DNA sequence: TGTGCCAGTAACCACGGCAGGGGCTATGGAGAGCAGTACTTC. Residues: CASNHGRGYGEQYF.

The CDR3 DNA reads as TGTGCCAGCAGGAACACAGGGGGCGCGGGGAGAGTCTACACCTTC. Translated, it gives CASRNTGGAGRVYTF. The chain carries TRBV28 and TRBJ1-2, with 9 bases identical to TRBD1. The J segment lost 10 bases and the V segment lost 6 bases, leaving 15 bases of the junction unmatched. This CDR3 is built from 15 residues. From germline, CDR1 is MDHEN and CDR2 SYDVKM.

This rearrangement joins TRBV30 to TRBJ1-2, with 8 positions matching TRBD1. The ends lost 2 bases at V and 8 bases at J; junction bases unmatched: 7. The CDR3 extends over 13 amino acids. Germline assignment: CDR1 GTSNPN and CDR2 SVGIG (reference sequence). CDR3 in DNA: TGTGCCTGGAGTTCCAGACAGGGGAAAGGCTACACCTTC. This encodes CAWSSRQGKGYTF. The entire variable domain, with the rest obtained from reference TRBV30 and TRBJ1-2, is as follows: SQTIHQWPATLVQPVGSPLSLECTVEGTSNPNLYWYRQAAGRGLQLLFYSVGIGQISSEVPQNLSASRPQDRQFILSSKKLLLSDSGFYLCAWSSRQGKGYTFGSGTRLTVV.

This clone was observed once. The chain combines TRBV9 with TRBJ2-2; 7 positions agree with TRBD1. The CDR3 is 17 residues long. CDR1 is SGDLS and CDR2 is YYNGEE in the germline V gene. After removal of 4 bases from V and 2 bases from J, the junction contained 11 bases not matched to a gene. The CDR3 sequence: CASSSGPGQSNTGELFF. The CDR3 region has the DNA TGTGCCAGCAGCTCAGGACCGGGACAGAGCAACACCGGGGAGCTGTTTTTT.

The chain employs TRBV7-9 and TRBJ2-1; 11 nucleotides align to TRBD2. The CDR3 loop spans 17 amino acids. The ends lost 4 bases at V and 5 bases at J; junction bases unmatched: 10. CDR1 is SEHNR, CDR2 FQNEAQ, per germline (reference sequence). Here the CDR3 DNA reads TGTGCCAGCAGCTCGATCGGTACTAGCGGGAGAGACAATGAGCAGTTCTTC. Protein sequence: CASSSIGTSGRDNEQFF.

The chain links TRBV4-3 to TRBJ2-7, with D tentatively TRBD1 (6 bases). CDR3 length: 14 amino acids. Trimming pared 3 bases from V and 3 bases from J, leaving 12 bases between. The germline V gene has CDR1 LGHNA and CDR2 YSLEER. The CDR3 DNA reads TGCGCCAGCAGCCAGGGGCTAGGGGGCTACGAGCAGTACTTC. Encoded protein: CASSQGLGGYEQYF.